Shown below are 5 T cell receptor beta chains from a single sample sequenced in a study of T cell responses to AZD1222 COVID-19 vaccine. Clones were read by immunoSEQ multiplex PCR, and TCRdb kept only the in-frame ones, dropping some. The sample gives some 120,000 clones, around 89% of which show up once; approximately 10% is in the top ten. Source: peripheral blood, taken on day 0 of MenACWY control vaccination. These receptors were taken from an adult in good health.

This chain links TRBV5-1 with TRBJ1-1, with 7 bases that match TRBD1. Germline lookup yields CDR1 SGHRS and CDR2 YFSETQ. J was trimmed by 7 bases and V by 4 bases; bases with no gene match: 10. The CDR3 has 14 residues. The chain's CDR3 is CASSQQQGSGEAFF. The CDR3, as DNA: TGCGCCAGCAGCCAACAACAGGGGTCTGGTGAAGCTTTCTTT.

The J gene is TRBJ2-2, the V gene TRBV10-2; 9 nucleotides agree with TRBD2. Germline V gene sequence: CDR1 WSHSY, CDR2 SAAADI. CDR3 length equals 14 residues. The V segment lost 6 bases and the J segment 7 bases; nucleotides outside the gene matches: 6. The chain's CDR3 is CASSVAGAVGELFF. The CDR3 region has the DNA TGCGCCAGCAGCGTAGCGGGAGCGGTCGGGGAGCTGTTTTTT.

CDR3 protein: CASSLQGSDYGYTF. The CDR3 DNA reads TGTGCCAGCAGTCTACAGGGGTCTGACTATGGCTACACCTTC. This chain joins TRBV6-2 or TRBV6-3 and TRBJ1-2, with 7 bases identical to TRBD1. The CDR3 length is 14 residues. Germline V gives CDR1 MNHEY, CDR2 SVGEGT. J was trimmed by 3 bases and V by 5 bases; bases with no gene match: 6.

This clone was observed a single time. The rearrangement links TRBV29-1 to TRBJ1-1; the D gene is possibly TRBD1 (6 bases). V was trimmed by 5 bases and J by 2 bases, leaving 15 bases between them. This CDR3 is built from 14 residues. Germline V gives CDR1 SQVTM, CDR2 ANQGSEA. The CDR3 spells CSVSRTVLNTEAFF. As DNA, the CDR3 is TGCAGCGTTTCCCGGACAGTTCTTAACACTGAAGCTTTCTTT.

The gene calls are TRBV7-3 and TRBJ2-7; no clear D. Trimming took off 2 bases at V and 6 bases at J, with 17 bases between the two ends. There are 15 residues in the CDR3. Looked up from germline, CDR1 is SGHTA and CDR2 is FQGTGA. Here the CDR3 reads CASSLFGGDGVEQYF. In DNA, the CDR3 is TGTGCCAGCAGCTTATTCGGCGGCGACGGTGTCGAGCAGTACTTC.